Listed here are 20 T cell receptor beta chains from one sample, sequenced in a study of cytomegalovirus exposure and HLA in healthy donors. Primers included in the PCR were 60 Vbeta and 13 Jbeta primers. Here immunoSEQ multiplex PCR was the method, and the copy in TCRdb shows in-frame clones only, minus some. The sample has fewer than 150,000 clones; about 78% are singletons. Sequenced sample: PBMCs. These TCRs come from a woman aged 40 to 55 in good health and CMV-seropositive.

The J gene is TRBJ2-3, the V gene TRBV7-2; D not certain. V dropped 2 bases and J dropped 1 base, with 7 bases sitting between them. Germline V CDR1 and CDR2: SGHTA, FQGNSA. The CDR3 has 14 residues. The CDR3: CASSLMAGTDTQYF. CDR3 nucleotides: TGTGCCAGCAGCTTAATGGCAGGCACAGATACGCAGTATTTT.

The chain has TRBV7-2 and TRBJ1-4; 9 bases line up with TRBD1. The V segment lost 1 base and the J segment 4 bases; nucleotides outside the gene matches: 1. Germline lookup yields CDR1 SGHTA and CDR2 FQGNSA. The CDR3 is 15 amino acids. The CDR3 sequence: CASSLGTGVNEKLFF. The CDR3 nucleotides are TGTGCCAGCAGCTTAGGGACAGGGGTTAATGAAAAACTGTTTTTT. Full variable domain (remainder filled in from reference TRBV7-2 and TRBJ1-4): GAGVSQSPSNKVTEKGKDVELRCDPISGHTALYWYRQSLGQGLEFLIYFQGNSAPDKSGLPSDRFSAERTGGSVSTLTIQRTQQEDSAVYLCASSLGTGVNEKLFFGSGTQLSVL.

This sequence joins TRBV4-1 and TRBJ2-7; weak D call: TRBD1 (6 bases). The CDR3 has 17 residues. V dropped 0 bases and J dropped 3 bases, with 18 bases sitting between them. Germline V CDR1 and CDR2: MGHRA, YSYEKL. CDR3 protein: CASSQEPPGQISYEQYF. Written as DNA, the CDR3 is TGCGCCAGCAGCCAAGAGCCCCCGGGACAAATCAGCTACGAGCAGTACTTC.

The chain links TRBV11-3 to TRBJ2-7, with TRBD1 identical over 9 bases. After removal of 5 bases from V and 3 bases from J, the junction contained 2 bases not matched to a gene. The CDR3 covers 13 residues. The germline gives CDR1 SGHNT, CDR2 YENEEA. CDR3 DNA sequence: TGTGCCAGCAGCAAGGGACAGGGCTACGAGCAGTACTTC. It translates to CASSKGQGYEQYF.

This clone was observed once. The V and J genes are TRBV6-1 and TRBJ2-1; TRBD2 aligns across 11 bases. The length of the CDR3 is 15 residues. V was pared by 2 bases and J by 8 bases, with 5 bases of the junction left unmatched. Germline CDR1 MNHNS, CDR2 SASEGT. This CDR3 is CASSETLAGVHEQFF. CDR3 in DNA: TGTGCCAGCAGTGAAACACTAGCGGGGGTTCATGAGCAGTTCTTC.

This clone appeared a few times. V and J are TRBV4-2 and TRBJ1-2; 8 positions agree with TRBD1. This CDR3 spans 16 amino acids. The germline CDR1 and CDR2 sequences are LGHNA and YNFKEQ. Unmatched junction bases numbered 10, after V lost 1 base and J lost 6 bases. CDR3 in amino acids: CASSQGVDRGSNGYTF. CDR3 coding DNA: TGTGCCAGCAGCCAAGGGGTTGACAGGGGCTCTAATGGCTACACCTTC.

The J gene is TRBJ1-2, the V gene TRBV5-1, with TRBD1 identical over 10 bases. Germline CDR1 is SGHRS and CDR2 is YFSETQ. This CDR3 is 15 amino acids long. The junction had 5 bases not matched to a gene; V was cut back by 3 bases and J by 3 bases. Written as DNA, the CDR3 is TGCGCCAGCAGCTGGGACGGGACAGGGGACTATGGCTACACCTTC. Protein: CASSWDGTGDYGYTF. Based on the CDR3 plus reference TRBV5-1 and TRBJ1-2, the full variable domain is KAGVTQTPRYLIKTRGQQVTLSCSPISGHRSVSWYQQTPGQGLQFLFEYFSETQRNKGNFPGRFSGRQFSNSRSEMNVSTLELGDSALYLCASSWDGTGDYGYTFGSGTRLTVV.

The genes are TRBV5-1 and TRBJ2-2; TRBD2 matches 14 bases. V was pared by 4 bases and J by 2 bases, with 10 bases of the junction left unmatched. CDR3 length equals 19 residues. The germline CDR1 and CDR2 sequences are SGHRS and YFSETQ. The CDR3 protein is CASSLGTSGGLINTGELFF. DNA of the CDR3: TGCGCCAGCAGCCTAGGGACTAGCGGGGGACTCATAAACACCGGGGAGCTGTTTTTT.

The chain uses TRBV10-3 and TRBJ2-5; 11 positions match TRBD1. Germline V gives CDR1 ENHRY, CDR2 SYGVKD. CDR3 size: 14 residues. Trimming at V came to 10 bases and at J to 1 base, leaving 5 bases not matched to a gene. The CDR3 region is CATRTGGLQETQYF. CDR3 DNA: TGTGCCACCAGGACAGGGGGCCTCCAAGAGACCCAGTACTTC.

The chain recombines TRBV7-3 with TRBJ2-5; a possible D gene is TRBD2 (5 bases). CDR3 length equals 13 residues. V was trimmed by 6 bases and J by 5 bases, leaving 13 bases between them. From germline, CDR1 is SGHTA and CDR2 FQGTGA. CDR3 nucleotides: TGTGCCAGCAGTGGACTTGCCGGGGAGACCCAGTACTTC. It codes for CASSGLAGETQYF.

This clone was seen more than once but under ten times. The chain links TRBV6-5 to TRBJ1-2; 8 bases agree with TRBD1. V trimming: 3 bases; J trimming: 4 bases; junction bases outside the gene matches: 10. Germline lookup yields CDR1 MNHEY and CDR2 SVGAGI. The CDR3 spans 16 residues. CDR3: CASSYIVQGAFYGYTF. As DNA, the CDR3 is TGTGCCAGCAGTTATATCGTCCAGGGGGCTTTCTATGGCTACACCTTC.

The V gene is TRBV9, the J gene TRBJ2-1; TRBD2 matches at 11 bases. In germline, CDR1 is SGDLS, CDR2 YYNGEE. J gave up 6 bases and V 4 bases, and 9 bases lay outside the gene matches. The CDR3 is made up of 16 amino acids. CDR3 sequence: CASSLSSGGPGNEQFF. The CDR3 nucleotides read TGTGCCAGCAGCCTCTCTAGCGGGGGGCCAGGCAATGAGCAGTTCTTC.

The chain carries TRBV7-2 and TRBJ1-1; no definite D call. Trimming shortened V by 2 bases and J by 1 base, and 5 bases separated the two germline ends. The CDR3 runs 13 residues. In germline, CDR1 is SGHTA, CDR2 FQGNSA. The CDR3 bases are TGTGCCAGCAGCTTAATCCGGAACACTGAAGCTTTCTTT. It yields the protein CASSLIRNTEAFF. Combining the CDR3 with reference TRBV7-2 and TRBJ1-1 gives the whole variable domain GAGVSQSPSNKVTEKGKDVELRCDPISGHTALYWYRQSLGQGLEFLIYFQGNSAPDKSGLPSDRFSAERTGGSVSTLTIQRTQQEDSAVYLCASSLIRNTEAFFGQGTRLTVV.

V gene TRBV4-2 combines with J gene TRBJ2-5, with 8 bases identical to TRBD1. Per germline, CDR1 LGHNA and CDR2 YNFKEQ. This CDR3 contains 16 residues. V gave up 5 bases and J gave up 4 bases; unmatched junction bases: 12. CDR3 sequence reads: CASSERLTGDGETQYF. In DNA form, the CDR3 reads TGTGCCAGCAGCGAGCGCCTGACAGGGGATGGAGAGACCCAGTACTTC.

The rearrangement links TRBV11-2 to TRBJ1-5; possibly TRBD1 for D (5 bases). The CDR3 extends over 15 amino acids. V dropped 5 bases and J dropped 2 bases, with 13 bases sitting between them. Germline CDR1 is SGHAT and CDR2 is FQNNGV. The CDR3: CASSLAGVGNQPQHF. In DNA form, the CDR3 reads TGTGCCAGCAGCCTGGCGGGGGTAGGCAATCAGCCCCAGCATTTT.

This clone was seen only once. The V gene is TRBV19, the J gene TRBJ2-4; no firm D call. The germline gives CDR1 LNHDA, CDR2 SQIVND (reference sequence). The CDR3 is 13 amino acids. Deletions cut 6 bases from V and 6 bases from J, with 12 bases between. Here the CDR3 reads CASRYAGSNIQYF. DNA for the CDR3: TGTGCCAGTAGATACGCTGGCTCAAACATTCAGTACTTC. The variable domain in full, completed from reference TRBV19 and TRBJ2-4, reads DGGITQSPKYLFRKEGQNVTLSCEQNLNHDAMYWYRQDPGQGLRLIYYSQIVNDFQKGDIAEGYSVSREKKESFPLTVTSAQKNPTAFYLCASRYAGSNIQYFGAGTRLSVL.

This chain uses TRBV6-1 with TRBJ1-2, with 8 bases matching TRBD1. CDR3 size: 15 residues. Germline assignment: CDR1 MNHNS and CDR2 SASEGT. Losses at the gene ends were 7 bases for V and 0 bases for J; bases not matched to a gene: 7. The CDR3 reads CASKWTGPTNYGYTF. The CDR3 nucleotides read TGTGCCAGCAAATGGACAGGGCCAACTAACTATGGCTACACCTTC.

This chain links TRBV9 with TRBJ1-5; D is possibly TRBD1 (5 bases). Trimming removed 4 bases at V and 0 bases at J, with 11 bases between. From germline, CDR1 is SGDLS and CDR2 YYNGEE. This CDR3 spans 15 amino acids. This CDR3 is CASSQTENSNQPQHF. DNA for the CDR3: TGTGCCAGCAGCCAGACAGAGAATAGCAATCAGCCCCAGCATTTT.

The CDR3 protein is CASSPDAEGGQPQHF. The CDR3 nucleotides are TGTGCCAGCTCACCAGATGCAGAGGGCGGACAGCCCCAGCATTTT. The V gene is TRBV18, the J gene TRBJ1-5, with unresolved D. The CDR3 loop spans 15 amino acids. Trimming took 2 bases from V and 7 from J, leaving 15 bases between them. In germline, CDR1 is KGHSH, CDR2 LQKENI.

This chain connects TRBV6-6 to TRBJ1-1; D unresolved. The V gene lost 7 bases and the J gene lost 2 bases, with 11 bases spanning the gap. Germline lookup yields CDR1 MNHNY and CDR2 SVGAGI (reference sequence). This CDR3 is 13 amino acids long. CDR3 in DNA: TGTGCCAGCAACCCGTCGGTAAACACTGAAGCTTTCTTT. Residues: CASNPSVNTEAFF.